Listed below are T cell receptor beta chains from one sample, sequenced in a study of shared clonotypes between healthy human individuals. TCRdb keeps only in-frame clones here, not all; method: immunoSEQ multiplex PCR. The data contain under 1,100,000 clones, under 80% of them singletons. Sequenced input: memory CD4+ T cells sorted from blood. The source is a man aged 18 to 35 in good health. Each CDR3 is given with its conserved first and last residue. D genes are given only for firm matches. For some rows the clone size is stated as once, few or many, or as a class when expanded; others skip it.

j_call v_call clone_size d_call cdr3_aa cdr3_nt
TRBJ1-4 TRBV18 . . CASSPPFTGPSGEKLFF TGTGCCAGCTCACCACCTTTTACAGGGCCCTCGGGAGAAAAACTGTTTTTT
TRBJ2-7 TRBV27 . . CASSVQAPYEQYF TGTGCCAGCAGTGTACAGGCGCCCTACGAGCAGTACTTC
TRBJ1-2 TRBV2 . . CASNRGYGYTF TGTGCCAGCAATAGGGGCTATGGCTACACCTTC
TRBJ1-2 TRBV5-1 . . CASNPSGGGYGYTF TGCGCCAGCAACCCTTCGGGAGGCGGGTATGGCTACACCTTC
TRBJ2-5 TRBV4-1 . . CASSQDGVETQYF TGCGCCAGCAGCCAAGACGGGGTAGAGACCCAGTACTTC
TRBJ1-1 TRBV6-5 . . CASNQTGLNTEAFF TGTGCCAGCAATCAGACCGGGTTGAACACTGAAGCTTTCTTT
TRBJ1-2 TRBV10-3 . . CAITQERRGGYTF TGTGCCATTACCCAGGAGAGGCGCGGGGGCTACACCTTC
TRBJ1-1 TRBV10-3 . . CAIKSSEDTEAFF TGTGCCATCAAGTCTTCGGAAGACACTGAAGCTTTCTTT
TRBJ2-5 TRBV6-5 . . CASSYGRQTQETQYF TGTGCCAGCAGTTACGGCAGGCAAACACAAGAGACCCAGTACTTC
TRBJ1-1 TRBV19 . . CASKVNGERNTEAFF TGTGCCAGTAAGGTTAATGGGGAGCGGAACACTGAAGCTTTCTTT
TRBJ2-7 TRBV6-5 few TRBD2 CASSYLRGYEQYF TGTGCCAGCAGTTACTTGCGGGGGTACGAGCAGTACTTC
TRBJ1-1 TRBV6-5 . . CASSYSWTDITEAFF TGTGCCAGCAGTTACTCGTGGACAGACATCACTGAAGCTTTCTTT
TRBJ2-1 TRBV12-5 . . CASTLSSAAEGPYNEQFF TGTGCTAGCACACTATCAAGTGCGGCCGAGGGACCCTACAATGAGCAGTTCTTC
TRBJ2-1 TRBV11-2 . . CASSPRRTLSGGEQFF TGTGCCAGCAGCCCCCGGCGAACATTGTCGGGCGGTGAGCAGTTCTTC
TRBJ2-5 TRBV30 . . CAWSVLRAQETQYF TGTGCCTGGAGTGTACTAAGAGCCCAAGAGACCCAGTACTTC
TRBJ1-5 TRBV7-8 . . CASSLEQGRAQHF TGTGCCAGCAGCCTCGAGCAGGGCAGGGCCCAGCATTTT
TRBJ1-3 TRBV6-1 . . CASGLRILGGNTIYF TGTGCCAGCGGGCTTCGGATTCTCGGGGGAAACACCATATATTTT
TRBJ1-1 TRBV27 . . CASSPTTRIMNTEAFF TGTGCCAGCAGTCCGACAACCAGGATCATGAACACTGAAGCTTTCTTT
TRBJ1-5 TRBV10-1 . . CAPGQPQHF TGCGCTCCGGGCCAGCCCCAGCATTTT
TRBJ1-5 TRBV29-1 few . CSVQDSNQPQHF TGCAGCGTACAGGATAGCAATCAGCCCCAGCATTTT
TRBJ2-2 TRBV9 few . CASSVVQGSTGELFF TGTGCCAGCAGCGTAGTGCAGGGGAGCACCGGGGAGCTGTTTTTT
TRBJ2-7 TRBV11-2 . . CASSLSGGGPYEQYF TGTGCCAGCAGCTTATCCGGCGGAGGGCCTTACGAGCAGTACTTC
TRBJ2-7 TRBV7-9 . . CASSSQGGIFSEQYF TGTGCCAGCAGCTCCCAGGGGGGAATATTCTCCGAGCAGTACTTC
TRBJ1-3 TRBV9 . . CASSPVGPSSGNTIYF TGTGCCAGCAGCCCCGTCGGACCGTCCTCTGGAAACACCATATATTTT
TRBJ1-4 TRBV7-9 . . CASSLAGWGNEKLFF TGTGCCAGCAGCTTAGCTGGGTGGGGTAATGAAAAACTGTTTTTT
TRBJ2-6 TRBV4-1 . TRBD1 CASSRFTGTGAGANVLTF TGCGCCAGCAGCCGATTTACCGGGACAGGGGCTGGGGCCAACGTCCTGACTTTC
TRBJ2-5 TRBV6-5 few . CASGGSGETQYF TGTGCCAGCGGGGGGAGCGGAGAGACCCAGTACTTC
TRBJ2-7 TRBV6-5 . TRBD1 CASSYFAGQGYEQYF TGTGCCAGCAGTTACTTCGCCGGACAGGGTTACGAGCAGTACTTC
TRBJ2-7 TRBV10-3 . . CAISTRGPSLGSNYEQYF TGTGCCATCAGTACCCGGGGCCCCTCGTTGGGGTCCAACTACGAGCAGTACTTC
TRBJ1-4 TRBV7-2 once . CASSYTSTGSNEKLFF TGTGCCAGCAGCTATACAAGTACAGGGTCTAATGAAAAACTGTTTTTT
TRBJ2-1 TRBV9 once TRBD2 CASSTSGSSYNEQFF TGTGCCAGCAGCACTAGCGGGAGCTCCTACAATGAGCAGTTCTTC
TRBJ2-3 TRBV18 . . CASSPLGGTDTQYF TGTGCCAGCTCTCCCTTGGGTGGCACAGATACGCAGTATTTT
TRBJ1-2 TRBV2 once . CASGLISGYTF TGTGCCAGCGGTCTCATATCTGGCTACACCTTC
TRBJ1-1 TRBV5-1 . TRBD1 CASSLAGGQGTEAFF TGCGCCAGCAGCTTGGCCGGGGGACAGGGGACTGAAGCTTTCTTT
TRBJ2-3 TRBV2 . . CASSKGGPHTDTQYF TGTGCCAGCAGCAAAGGGGGACCACACACAGATACGCAGTATTTT
TRBJ1-4 TRBV7-8 . . CASSLRGQIGEKLFF TGTGCCAGCAGCTTACGAGGCCAGATTGGGGAAAAACTGTTTTTT
TRBJ2-7 TRBV2 . . CASSEVVQGPTYEQYF TGTGCCAGCAGTGAAGTTGTACAGGGCCCAACCTACGAGCAGTACTTC
TRBJ2-2 TRBV12-2 . . CASRLAHVERSNTGELFF TGTGCAAGTCGCTTAGCGCATGTGGAGCGGTCGAACACCGGGGAGCTGTTTTTT
TRBJ1-2 TRBV18 . TRBD1 CASSPRPLDRGSALGGYTF TGTGCCAGCTCACCACGTCCGTTGGACAGGGGCTCCGCGCTCGGGGGCTACACCTTC
TRBJ2-1 TRBV27 . . CASSLSQSSSRYNEQFF TGTGCCAGCAGTTTATCACAAAGTTCATCCAGATACAATGAGCAGTTCTTC
TRBJ2-5 TRBV18 . TRBD2 CASSTGTSGSGQETQYF TGTGCCAGCTCAACCGGGACTAGCGGGAGTGGCCAAGAGACCCAGTACTTC
TRBJ1-6 TRBV7-9 few TRBD1 CASSFQGDLSPLHF TGTGCCAGCAGCTTTCAGGGGGATTTGTCACCCCTCCACTTT
TRBJ1-5 TRBV18 . . CASSPAQSQPQHF TGTGCCAGCTCACCAGCCCAGAGCCAGCCCCAGCATTTT
TRBJ2-5 TRBV5-4 . . CASSLESGQETQYF TGTGCCAGCAGCTTGGAGAGCGGCCAAGAGACCCAGTACTTC
TRBJ2-7 TRBV28 . TRBD1 CASSLLGTGGHEQYF TGTGCCAGCAGTTTACTCGGCACAGGGGGCCACGAGCAGTACTTC